What follows describes a single T cell receptor beta chain. Its antigen is not identified. The sample comes from a study of shared clonotypes between healthy human individuals. Findings and limits, study-wide: Sequencing depth was predicted to influence how clonotypes are shared among donors.

The method was immunoSEQ multiplex PCR; TCRdb's version includes in-frame clones alone and lacks a portion of them. The sample yields 950,000 to 1,300,000 clones, about 75% seen once. Naive CD4+ cells were CD45RA-selected; the remaining cells were memory. This receptor was taken from a man aged 18 to 29 in good health. The specimen sequenced was memory CD4+ T cells sorted from blood. Noted subset: CD45RA-negative fraction.

CDR3 sequence (DNA): TGTGCCAGCAGTGATAGGGACAGGGGGAACTACGAGCAGTACTTC. It specifies CASSDRDRGNYEQYF. V and J are TRBV25-1 and TRBJ2-7; 11 nucleotides align to TRBD1. CDR1 and CDR2 from the germline V gene are MGHDK and SYGVNS. This CDR3 has 15 amino acids. With 3 bases clipped from V and 3 bases from J, the junction kept 4 bases outside the gene matches.